Below are 17 T cell receptor beta chains sequenced from a single sample in a study of sequential checkpoint blockade in melanoma. Treatment of the sample: randomized to nivolumab then ipilimumab (arm A) or the reverse (arm B). TCRdb's table, derived via immunoSEQ multiplex PCR, lists solely in-frame clones and lacks some. The top ten hold roughly a sixth of the sample, which has around 10,000 clones, approximately 25% seen once. The sample in question was tumor tissue (inferred from file names), obtained from a patient given nivolumab and ipilimumab in sequence. Receptor source: a human donor with melanoma.

This chain links TRBV6-8 with TRBJ1-1; a weak D match, TRBD1 (6 bases). Germline CDR1 and CDR2: MNHGY and SAAAGT. The CDR3 has 13 amino acids. Trimming left V 7 bases short and J 1 base short, with 10 bases between. CDR3 bases: TGTGCCAGCAACTTACAGGGGAACACTGAAGCTTTCTTT. Protein: CASNLQGNTEAFF.

This chain connects TRBV11-3 to TRBJ2-7; 10 nucleotides match TRBD1. The junction had 11 bases not matched to a gene; V was cut back by 2 bases and J by 4 bases. The CDR3 totals 17 residues. CDR1 SGHNT and CDR2 YENEEA come from the germline V gene. The CDR3 reads CASSLSTGTGVWYEQYF. In nucleotides, the CDR3 is TGTGCCAGCAGCTTATCCACCGGGACAGGGGTCTGGTACGAGCAGTACTTC.

The CDR3 protein is CASRLTSGATDTQYF. CDR3 DNA sequence: TGCGCCAGCAGACTAACTAGCGGGGCCACAGATACGCAGTATTTT. The chain carries TRBV5-1 and TRBJ2-3; 10 bases match TRBD2. V lost 5 bases and J lost 2; bases outside the gene matches: 5. This CDR3 is built from 15 residues. In germline, CDR1 is SGHRS, CDR2 YFSETQ.

The chain is built from TRBV6-8 and TRBJ2-2; TRBD2 agrees at 7 bases. V lost 5 bases, J lost 2 bases, and 5 bases stayed unmatched. Per germline, CDR1 MNHGY and CDR2 SAAAGT. This CDR3 spans 15 amino acids. The CDR3 spells CASSRGLKNTGELFF. Here the CDR3 DNA reads TGTGCCAGCAGTCGGGGACTAAAAAACACCGGGGAGCTGTTTTTT.

The chain's CDR3 is CATSRRGGGNQPQHF. For the CDR3, the DNA is TGTGCCACCAGCCGCCGTGGGGGGGGCAATCAGCCCCAGCATTTT. The chain couples TRBV15 to TRBJ1-5; possible D gene TRBD1, 5 bases. The CDR3 runs to 15 residues. Germline V gives CDR1 LNHNV, CDR2 YYDKDF (reference sequence). Trimming stripped 5 bases from V and 2 bases from J, with 13 bases between.

This clone has at least ten counts. V usage is TRBV12-5 and J usage is TRBJ2-3; tentative D call: TRBD2 (5 bases). CDR3 length equals 12 residues. Looked up from germline, CDR1 is LGHNT and CDR2 is FRNRAP. CDR3 protein: CASGPSTDTQYF. The CDR3 coding sequence is TGTGCCAGCGGCCCTAGCACAGATACGCAGTATTTT.

This clone was seen many times. V is TRBV6-8 and J is TRBJ1-1; no clear D. This CDR3 is built from 14 residues. CDR1 is MNHGY, CDR2 SAAAGT, per germline. V shed 2 bases and J shed 0 bases, with 7 bases lying between them. The CDR3 protein is CASSYGSLNTEAFF. The DNA for the CDR3 is TGTGCCAGCAGTTACGGGTCCTTGAACACTGAAGCTTTCTTT.

This clone qualifies as medium-sized. The chain employs TRBV11-3 and TRBJ2-7; TRBD1 might be the D (5 bases). Germline CDR1 reads SGHNT; CDR2 reads YENEEA. The V end lost 3 bases, the J end lost 3 bases, and 12 bases lay between the germline ends. This CDR3 is 14 amino acids long. CDR3: CASSLAGAVYEQYF. CDR3 sequence (DNA): TGTGCCAGCAGCTTGGCTGGGGCAGTCTACGAGCAGTACTTC. Full variable domain (remainder filled in from reference TRBV11-3 and TRBJ2-7): EAGVVQSPRYKIIEKKQPVAFWCNPISGHNTLYWYLQNLGQGPELLIRYENEEAVDDSQLPKDRFSAERLKGVDSTLKIQPAELGDSAVYLCASSLAGAVYEQYFGPGTRLTVT.

This clone was detected a few times. This chain connects TRBV25-1 to TRBJ2-5, with 7 bases identical to TRBD1. The CDR3 sequence is 18 residues long. CDR1 is MGHDK and CDR2 is SYGVNS in the germline V gene. J was trimmed by 1 base and V by 2 bases; bases with no gene match: 13. The CDR3 DNA reads TGTGCCAGCAGTGAAGAACTGTATACAGGGGACCCCCAAGAGACCCAGTACTTC. Translating it yields CASSEELYTGDPQETQYF.

The J gene is TRBJ2-6, the V gene TRBV19, with 7 bases matching TRBD1. With V trimmed by 1 base and J by 3 bases, 6 bases remained unmatched. The CDR3 consists of 17 residues. Germline CDR1 is LNHDA and CDR2 is SQIVND (reference sequence). CDR3 sequence: CASSIVQGFGGANVLTF. The CDR3 DNA follows: TGTGCCAGTAGTATAGTACAGGGGTTTGGTGGGGCCAACGTCCTGACTTTC.

This clone has just a few counts. The rearrangement uses TRBV6-8 and TRBJ2-3, with D tentatively TRBD2 (6 bases). CDR3 length: 16 amino acids. Germline assignment: CDR1 MNHGY and CDR2 SAAAGT. Trimming stripped 5 bases from V and 0 bases from J, with 15 bases between. The CDR3 here is CASSVGTDPSTDTQYF. CDR3 DNA sequence: TGTGCCAGCAGTGTAGGGACTGACCCTAGCACAGATACGCAGTATTTT.

The rearrangement joins TRBV6-8 to TRBJ2-7; possible D gene TRBD2, 5 bases. The CDR3 spans 12 residues. Trimming removed 6 bases at V and 4 bases at J, with 10 bases between. Germline values: CDR1 MNHGY, CDR2 SAAAGT. CDR3 nucleotides: TGTGCCAGCAGCCCCCGGGAATACGAGCAGTACTTC. Its protein product is CASSPREYEQYF.

The chain combines TRBV28 with TRBJ2-7, with 7 positions matching TRBD2. CDR1 is MDHEN and CDR2 is SYDVKM in the germline V gene. CDR3 length equals 14 residues. After removal of 4 bases from V and 2 bases from J, the junction contained 5 bases not matched to a gene. The CDR3 DNA follows: TGTGCCAGCAGTTCCACGGGACTAACCTACGAGCAGTACTTC. It encodes CASSSTGLTYEQYF. Based on the CDR3 plus reference TRBV28 and TRBJ2-7, the full variable domain is DVKVTQSSRYLVKRTGEKVFLECVQDMDHENMFWYRQDPGLGLRLIYFSYDVKMKEKGDIPEGYSVSREKKERFSLILESASTNQTSMYLCASSSTGLTYEQYFGPGTRLTVT.

This clone was found a few times. V is TRBV6-8 and J is TRBJ2-1; D is unclear. Germline CDR1 is MNHGY and CDR2 is SAAAGT. This CDR3 is 20 amino acids long. Between the trimmed V and J ends, which lost 5 bases and 5 bases, there was a span of 31 bases. The CDR3 is CASSLPGQAIYSERDNEQFF. The CDR3, as DNA: TGTGCCAGCAGTCTTCCGGGCCAGGCCATCTACTCAGAAAGAGACAATGAGCAGTTCTTC.

CDR3 sequence: CASSLESRLAGPYEQYF. The CDR3 DNA reads TGTGCCAGCAGCTTAGAGAGTCGACTAGCGGGGCCCTACGAGCAGTACTTC. V and J are TRBV11-3 and TRBJ2-7, with 11 bases aligning to TRBD2. Germline-derived CDR1 and CDR2 are SGHNT and YENEEA. V gave up 0 bases and J gave up 2 bases; unmatched junction bases: 6. The CDR3 contains 17 residues.

This sequence joins TRBV15 and TRBJ2-5; 7 bases match TRBD1. V gave up 5 bases and J gave up 1 base; unmatched junction bases: 7. Germline lookup yields CDR1 LNHNV and CDR2 YYDKDF (reference sequence). This CDR3 has 15 residues. The CDR3 protein is CATSPRQGPQETQYF. CDR3 bases: TGTGCCACCAGCCCAAGACAGGGCCCCCAAGAGACCCAGTACTTC.

The chain carries TRBV11-3 and TRBJ2-5; perhaps TRBD2 as D (6 bases). V dropped 5 bases and J dropped 5 bases, with 21 bases sitting between them. The CDR3 is 16 residues long. Germline CDR1 reads SGHNT; CDR2 reads YENEEA. The DNA of the CDR3 is TGTGCCAGCAGCGCGCCGGGAGAGGGAGCGCGGGAGACCCAGTACTTC. It encodes CASSAPGEGARETQYF. Combining the CDR3 with reference TRBV11-3 and TRBJ2-5 gives the whole variable domain EAGVVQSPRYKIIEKKQPVAFWCNPISGHNTLYWYLQNLGQGPELLIRYENEEAVDDSQLPKDRFSAERLKGVDSTLKIQPAELGDSAVYLCASSAPGEGARETQYFGPGTRLLVL.